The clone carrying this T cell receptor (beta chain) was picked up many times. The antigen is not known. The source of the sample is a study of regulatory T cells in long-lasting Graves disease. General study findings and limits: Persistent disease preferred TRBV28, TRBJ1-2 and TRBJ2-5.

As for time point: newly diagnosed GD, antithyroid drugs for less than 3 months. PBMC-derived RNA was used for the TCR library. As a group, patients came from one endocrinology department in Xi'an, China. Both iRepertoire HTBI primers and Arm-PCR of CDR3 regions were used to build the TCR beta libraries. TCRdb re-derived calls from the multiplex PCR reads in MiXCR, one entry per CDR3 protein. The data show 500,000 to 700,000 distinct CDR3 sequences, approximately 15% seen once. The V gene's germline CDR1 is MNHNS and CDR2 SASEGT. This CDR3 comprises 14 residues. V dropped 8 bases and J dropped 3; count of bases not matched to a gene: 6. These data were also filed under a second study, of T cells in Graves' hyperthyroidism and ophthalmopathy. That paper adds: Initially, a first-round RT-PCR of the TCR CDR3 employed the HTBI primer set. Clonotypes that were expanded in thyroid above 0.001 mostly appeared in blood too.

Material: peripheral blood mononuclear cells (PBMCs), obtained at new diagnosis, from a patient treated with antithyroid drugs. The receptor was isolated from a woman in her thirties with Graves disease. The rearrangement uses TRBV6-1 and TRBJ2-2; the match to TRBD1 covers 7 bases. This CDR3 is CASQGQTYTGELFF. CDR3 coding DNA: TGTGCCAGCCAGGGACAGACTTACACCGGGGAGCTGTTTTTT.